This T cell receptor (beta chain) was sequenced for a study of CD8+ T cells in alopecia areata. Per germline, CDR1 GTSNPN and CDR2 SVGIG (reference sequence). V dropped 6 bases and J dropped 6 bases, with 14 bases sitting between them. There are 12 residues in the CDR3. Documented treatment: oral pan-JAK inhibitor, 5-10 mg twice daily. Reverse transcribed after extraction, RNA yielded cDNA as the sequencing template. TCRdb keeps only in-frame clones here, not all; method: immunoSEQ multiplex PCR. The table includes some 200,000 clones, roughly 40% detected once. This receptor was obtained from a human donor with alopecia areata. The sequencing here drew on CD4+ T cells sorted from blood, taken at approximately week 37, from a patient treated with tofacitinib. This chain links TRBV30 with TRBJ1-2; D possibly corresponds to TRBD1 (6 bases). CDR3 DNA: TGTGCCTGCTCCGGGGGCGGAGATGGCTACACCTTC. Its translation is CACSGGGDGYTF.